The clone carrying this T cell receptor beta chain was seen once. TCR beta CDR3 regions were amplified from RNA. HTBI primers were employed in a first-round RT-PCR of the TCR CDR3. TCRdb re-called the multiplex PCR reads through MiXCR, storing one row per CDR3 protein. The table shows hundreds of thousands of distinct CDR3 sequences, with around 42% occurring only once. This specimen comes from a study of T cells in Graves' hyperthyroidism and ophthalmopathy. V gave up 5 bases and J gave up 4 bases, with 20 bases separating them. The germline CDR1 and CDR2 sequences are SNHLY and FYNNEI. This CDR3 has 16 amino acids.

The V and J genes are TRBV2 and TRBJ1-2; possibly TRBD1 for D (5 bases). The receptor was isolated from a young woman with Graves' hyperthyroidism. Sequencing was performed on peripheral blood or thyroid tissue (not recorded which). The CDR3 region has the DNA TGTGCCAGCAGTTCCCACCCCGGGGGAGGAATCTATGGCTACACCTTC. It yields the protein CASSSHPGGGIYGYTF.